These 20 T cell receptor beta chains were sequenced from one sample in a study of cytomegalovirus exposure and HLA in healthy donors. The PCR ran on 60 Vbeta and 13 Jbeta primers. The data were produced by immunoSEQ multiplex PCR, yet TCRdb's version contains in-frame clones alone and is incomplete. The data hold roughly 180,000 clones, with 75% to 80% observed a single time. The specimen sequenced was PBMCs. These receptor sequences come from a female donor in good health and CMV-seronegative.

The chain combines TRBV6-1 with TRBJ1-1; tentative D call: TRBD1 (5 bases). V gave up 2 bases and J gave up 5 bases, with 15 bases separating them. Germline values: CDR1 MNHNS, CDR2 SASEGT. The CDR3 has 15 amino acids. As DNA, the CDR3 is TGTGCCAGCAGTGAAACACCACCGGGGGGTACTGAAGCTTTCTTT. This gives the protein CASSETPPGGTEAFF.

The V call is TRBV5-8, the J call TRBJ1-6, with TRBD1 identical over 9 bases. The CDR3 extends over 14 amino acids. The germline CDR1 and CDR2 sequences are SGHTS and YDEGEE. The J segment lost 7 bases and the V segment lost 4 bases, leaving 3 bases of the junction unmatched. The chain's CDR3 is CASSAGQGNSPLHF. DNA for the CDR3: TGTGCCAGCAGCGCTGGACAGGGGAATTCACCCCTCCACTTT. The variable domain in full, completed from reference TRBV5-8 and TRBJ1-6, reads EAGVTQSPTHLIKTRGQQATLRCSPISGHTSVYWYQQALGLGLQFLLWYDEGEERNRGNFPPRFSGRQFPNYSSELNVNALELEDSALYLCASSAGQGNSPLHFGNGTRLTVT.

The chain is built from TRBV7-9 and TRBJ2-1, with 7 positions matching TRBD1. This CDR3 has 14 residues. In germline, CDR1 is SEHNR, CDR2 FQNEAQ (reference sequence). V was pared by 5 bases and J by 3 bases, with 4 bases of the junction left unmatched. Here the CDR3 reads CASSERDSYNEQFF. The CDR3 DNA is TGTGCCAGCAGCGAACGGGACAGCTACAATGAGCAGTTCTTC.

This clone was observed a few times. The J gene is TRBJ2-5, the V gene TRBV10-3, with TRBD1 identical over 11 bases. This CDR3 contains 14 residues. The trim removed 4 bases at V and 3 bases at J, leaving 1 base unmatched. Germline V gene data show CDR1 as ENHRY and CDR2 as SYGVKD. This CDR3 reads CAISGDRGEETQYF. The CDR3 nucleotides read TGTGCCATCAGTGGGGACAGGGGGGAAGAGACCCAGTACTTC.

The chain has TRBV7-9 and TRBJ2-1; D possibly corresponds to TRBD1 (7 bases). CDR3 length equals 14 residues. Trimming shortened V by 5 bases and J by 4 bases, and 12 bases separated the two germline ends. Per germline, CDR1 SEHNR and CDR2 FQNEAQ (reference sequence). The CDR3 here is CASSPSGGYNEQFF. The CDR3 DNA follows: TGTGCCAGCAGCCCCTCAGGGGGGTACAATGAGCAGTTCTTC.

This clone was observed a few times. The chain links TRBV5-1 to TRBJ1-2; 7 positions agree with TRBD1. This CDR3 has 14 amino acids. With 0 bases clipped from V and 7 bases from J, the junction kept 6 bases outside the gene matches. In germline, CDR1 is SGHRS, CDR2 YFSETQ. The CDR3 here is CASSLDPGGLGYTF. Here the CDR3 DNA reads TGCGCCAGCAGCTTGGATCCAGGGGGACTTGGCTACACCTTC.

The rearrangement uses TRBV5-1 and TRBJ1-2; 8 bases align to TRBD1. Germline loops: CDR1 SGHRS, CDR2 YFSETQ. The CDR3 extends over 16 amino acids. V lost 2 bases, J lost 1 base, and 7 bases stayed unmatched. CDR3 coding DNA: TGCGCCAGCAGCTTTGGGACAGGTATTATTAACTATGGCTACACCTTC. This encodes CASSFGTGIINYGYTF.

V is TRBV2 and J is TRBJ1-3; 9 bases are shared with TRBD1. The CDR3 consists of 16 residues. Trimming removed 6 bases from V and 4 bases from J; junction bases left unmatched: 10. CDR1 is SNHLY, CDR2 FYNNEI, per germline. The CDR3 protein is CASRDFTGTGGNTIYF. The CDR3 nucleotides read TGTGCCAGCAGAGACTTTACCGGGACAGGGGGAAACACCATATATTTT. The variable domain in full, with the rest retrieved from reference TRBV2 and TRBJ1-3, is EPEVTQTPSHQVTQMGQEVILRCVPISNHLYFYWYRQILGQKVEFLVSFYNNEISEKSEIFDDQFSVERPDGSNFTLKIRSTKLEDSAMYFCASRDFTGTGGNTIYFGEGSWLTVV.

In its sample, this clone was seen a few times. The chain carries TRBV10-1 and TRBJ2-1; 8 bases line up with TRBD1. With V trimmed by 6 bases and J by 7 bases, 8 bases remained unmatched. Germline CDR1 WNHNN, CDR2 SYGVQD (reference sequence). This CDR3 is built from 14 residues. The DNA of the CDR3 is TGCGCCAGCAGCGCAGGACAGGGTAGGAATGAGCAGTTCTTC. Encoded protein: CASSAGQGRNEQFF.

This clone was seen more than once but under ten times. The chain is built from TRBV12-5 and TRBJ2-5, with TRBD2 identical over 13 bases. Per germline, CDR1 LGHNT and CDR2 FRNRAP. V was pared by 5 bases and J by 4 bases, with 4 bases of the junction left unmatched. This CDR3 has 15 residues. This CDR3 is CASGMGLAGRETQYF. CDR3 nucleotides: TGTGCTAGTGGTATGGGACTAGCGGGACGAGAGACCCAGTACTTC.

Turning to this clone: One junction end disagrees with the germline gene, perhaps due to a read error. The chain couples TRBV7-9 to TRBJ2-1, with 7 nucleotides matching TRBD2. Germline-derived CDR1 and CDR2 are SEHNR and FQNEAQ (reference sequence). The CDR3 runs 17 residues. This chain's CDR3 is CSSSALGGGVSYNEQFF. CDR3 DNA: TGTTCCAGCAGCGCACTGGGGGGAGGGGTCTCCTACAATGAGCAGTTCTTC.

J is TRBJ1-1 and V is TRBV18, with 7 bases fitting TRBD1. The germline V gene encodes CDR1 KGHSH and CDR2 LQKENI. The CDR3 loop spans 14 amino acids. V shed 3 bases, J shed 4 bases, and the junction held 5 bases outside the gene matches. The CDR3 reads CASSPGTATTEAFF. The CDR3 nucleotides are TGTGCCAGCTCACCCGGGACAGCAACCACTGAAGCTTTCTTT.

The chain links TRBV27 to TRBJ1-2, with TRBD1 matching over 11 bases. The J segment lost 8 bases and the V segment lost 4 bases, leaving 9 bases of the junction unmatched. CDR1 and CDR2 from the germline V gene are MNHEY and SMNVEV (reference sequence). This CDR3 has 15 residues. The CDR3 spells CASSSHRDRGRGYTF. In DNA, the CDR3 is TGTGCCAGCAGTTCCCACCGGGACAGGGGGAGAGGCTACACCTTC.

The sample holds a few counts of this clone. The chain has TRBV2 and TRBJ1-5, with D unresolved. The CDR3 length is 14 residues. The germline V and J ends were trimmed by 2 bases and 4 bases, with 9 bases remaining between them. Germline lookup yields CDR1 SNHLY and CDR2 FYNNEI. The CDR3 DNA reads TGTGCCAGCAGTGAAAGGTCGGGGAATCAGCCCCAGCATTTT. Its translation: CASSERSGNQPQHF.

This chain uses TRBV9 with TRBJ2-1; the match to TRBD2 covers 9 bases. The CDR3 has 16 residues. Losses at the gene ends were 3 bases for V and 4 bases for J; bases not matched to a gene: 8. Germline loops: CDR1 SGDLS, CDR2 YYNGEE. The CDR3 protein is CASSAGAGGSYNEQFF. The CDR3 DNA reads as TGTGCCAGCAGCGCCGGAGCGGGAGGATCTTACAATGAGCAGTTCTTC.

The CDR3 nucleotides are TGTGCCCTACCCCCTGGAGGCACCGGGGAGCTGTTTTTT. This gives the protein CALPPGGTGELFF. The chain has TRBV30 and TRBJ2-2, with a possible D match to TRBD2 (5 bases). The CDR3 is 13 residues long. Trimming removed 8 bases at V and 4 bases at J, with 14 bases between. Germline loops: CDR1 GTSNPN, CDR2 SVGIG (reference sequence).

The rearrangement links TRBV27 to TRBJ1-5; D gene unclear. Germline V gene sequence: CDR1 MNHEY, CDR2 SMNVEV (reference sequence). Trimming took off 7 bases at V and 8 bases at J, with 15 bases between the two ends. This CDR3 has 13 residues. The CDR3 DNA reads as TGTGCCAGCACCTTGGGCCCCCGTGAGCCCCAGCATTTT. It specifies CASTLGPREPQHF.

This sequence joins TRBV6-1 and TRBJ1-2, with D unclear. This CDR3 has 14 amino acids. Germline V gene data show CDR1 as MNHNS and CDR2 as SASEGT. Deletions cut 6 bases from V and 4 bases from J, with 15 bases between. The CDR3 DNA reads as TGTGCCAGCAGCGCGGCGCAGAGCATCTATGGCTACACCTTC. Protein product: CASSAAQSIYGYTF.

This clone was seen a few times. One end of the junction is discordant with germline, which a read error may explain. CDR3 sequence: CSSSFSDRENYGYTF. CDR3 nucleotides: TGTTCCAGCAGCTTTTCGGACAGGGAAAACTATGGCTACACCTTC. V and J are TRBV7-9 and TRBJ1-2, with 8 bases fitting TRBD1. The CDR3 is 15 residues long. CDR1 is SEHNR and CDR2 is FQNEAQ in the germline V gene (reference sequence).

Here the CDR3 reads CASSQGTWNEQFF. For the CDR3, the DNA is TGTGCCAGCAGTCAGGGTACGTGGAATGAGCAGTTCTTC. V is TRBV27 and J is TRBJ2-1, with D tentatively TRBD1 (5 bases). The CDR3 is 13 residues long. V dropped 5 bases and J dropped 7 bases, with 12 bases sitting between them. CDR1 is MNHEY, CDR2 SMNVEV, per germline (reference sequence).